This TCR beta chain is from a study of cytomegalovirus exposure and HLA in healthy donors. The CDR3 contains 12 residues. Germline V gene sequence: CDR1 SEHNR, CDR2 FQNEAQ (reference sequence). Both 60 Vbeta primers and 13 Jbeta primers went into the PCR. Sequencing was performed with immunoSEQ multiplex PCR; in TCRdb, only in-frame clones are kept and a portion is missing. The sample has some 200,000 clones, 84% seen once. Concerning this clone itself: Its target is unknown. A read error may produce the germline difference seen at one junction end.

Study results and limitations: Most of the TCR beta V segments (in an earlier analysis) were productive either about 87% or about 30% of the time.

Sequencing was carried out using PBMCs. The origin of this receptor is a woman in her forties or fifties in good health and CMV-seropositive. The J gene is TRBJ1-4, the V gene TRBV7-9, with D possibly TRBD1 on 6 matching bases. Here the CDR3 reads CASSPGEGILFF. CDR3 in DNA: TGTGCTAGCAGCCCAGGGGAAGGGATCCTGTTTTTT.